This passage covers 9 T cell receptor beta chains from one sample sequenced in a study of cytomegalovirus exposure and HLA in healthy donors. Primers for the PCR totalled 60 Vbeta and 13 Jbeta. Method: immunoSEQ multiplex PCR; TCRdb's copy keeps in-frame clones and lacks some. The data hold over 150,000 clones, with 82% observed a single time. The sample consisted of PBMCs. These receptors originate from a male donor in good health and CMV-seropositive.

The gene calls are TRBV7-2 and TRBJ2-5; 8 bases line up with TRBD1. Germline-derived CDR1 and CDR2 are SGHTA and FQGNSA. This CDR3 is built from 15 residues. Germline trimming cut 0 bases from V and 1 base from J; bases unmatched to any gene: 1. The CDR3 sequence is CASSLAQGGQETQYF. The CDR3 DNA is TGTGCCAGCAGCTTAGCACAGGGGGGCCAAGAGACCCAGTACTTC.

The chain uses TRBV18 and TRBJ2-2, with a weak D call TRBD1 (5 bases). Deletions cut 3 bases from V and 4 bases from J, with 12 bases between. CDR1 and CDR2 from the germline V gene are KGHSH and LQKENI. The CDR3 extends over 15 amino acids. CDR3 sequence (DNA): TGTGCCAGCTCACCTTACCAGGGCGGCACCGGGGAGCTGTTTTTT. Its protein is CASSPYQGGTGELFF.

The chain's CDR3 is CASSLETELYGYTF. Here the CDR3 DNA reads TGTGCCAGCAGCTTGGAGACTGAGCTCTATGGCTACACCTTC. The chain joins TRBV7-9 to TRBJ1-2; D uncertain. Germline CDR1 is SEHNR and CDR2 is FQNEAQ (reference sequence). With 3 bases removed from V and 4 bases from J, the gap between germline ends came to 12 bases. The CDR3 runs to 14 residues.

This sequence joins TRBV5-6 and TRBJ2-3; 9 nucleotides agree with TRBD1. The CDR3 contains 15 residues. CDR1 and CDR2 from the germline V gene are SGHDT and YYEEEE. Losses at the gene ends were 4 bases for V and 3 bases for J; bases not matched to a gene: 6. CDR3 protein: CASSRTGEGTDTQYF. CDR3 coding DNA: TGTGCCAGCAGCCGGACAGGGGAAGGGACAGATACGCAGTATTTT.

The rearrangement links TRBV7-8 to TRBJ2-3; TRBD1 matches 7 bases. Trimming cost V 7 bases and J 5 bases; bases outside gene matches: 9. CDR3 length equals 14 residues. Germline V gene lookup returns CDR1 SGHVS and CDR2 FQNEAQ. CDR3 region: CASNHRQGRDTQYF. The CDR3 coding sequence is TGTGCCAGCAACCATAGACAGGGCAGAGATACGCAGTATTTT.

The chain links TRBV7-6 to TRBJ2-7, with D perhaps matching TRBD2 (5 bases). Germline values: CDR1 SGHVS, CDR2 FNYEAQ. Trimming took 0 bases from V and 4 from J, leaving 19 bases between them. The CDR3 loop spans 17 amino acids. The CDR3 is CASSLAVAEGSTYEQYF. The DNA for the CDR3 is TGTGCCAGCAGCTTAGCGGTAGCAGAGGGTTCCACTTACGAGCAGTACTTC.

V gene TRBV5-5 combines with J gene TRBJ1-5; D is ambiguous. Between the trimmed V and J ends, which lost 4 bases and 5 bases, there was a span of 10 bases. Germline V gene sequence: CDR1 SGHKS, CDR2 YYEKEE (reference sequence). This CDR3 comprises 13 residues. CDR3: CASSLIEYQPQHF. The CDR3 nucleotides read TGTGCCAGCAGCCTTATAGAATATCAGCCCCAGCATTTT.

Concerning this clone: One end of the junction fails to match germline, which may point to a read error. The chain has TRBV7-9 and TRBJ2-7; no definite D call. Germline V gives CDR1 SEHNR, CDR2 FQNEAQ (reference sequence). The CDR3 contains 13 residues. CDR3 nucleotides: TGTTCCAGCAGCTTAGTTGGAGCCCGCGAGCAGTACTTC. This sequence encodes CSSSLVGAREQYF.

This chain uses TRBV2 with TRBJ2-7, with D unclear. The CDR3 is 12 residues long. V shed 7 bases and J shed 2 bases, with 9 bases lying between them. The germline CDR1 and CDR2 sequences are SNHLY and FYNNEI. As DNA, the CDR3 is TGTGCCAGCATGGTACTTCCCTACGAGCAGTACTTC. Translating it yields CASMVLPYEQYF.